This record concerns one T cell receptor beta chain sequence. What antigen it recognizes has not been identified. Base-call qualities are not available, and no considerably larger clone is one nucleotide away. The entry originates in a study of blood T cell repertoires in COVID-19 (TCRdb year 2020). About the investigation overall: Collaborator samples came from the United States, Italy and Spain and covered acute and convalescent phases of COVID-19. Where available, HLA class I and class II types were taken from metadata supplied by the sample provider and were not determined by assay-based typing. The repertoires were released in a freely available public database meant as a resource for research on the immune response to SARS-CoV-2. A de-identified subject ID, COVID-19 status, age in years and sex were almost always included in the sample metadata. The material from the prospective study consisted of cDNA or gDNA derived from T cells, B-cell-depleted T cells, or PBMCs. Deeply sampled blood TCRbeta repertoires from subjects exposed to, actively infected with, or recovered from COVID-19 were included in the dataset. Samples came from the ongoing ImmuneRACE study (first 160 participants) plus 1,254 subjects from 6 global collaborators.

Whole blood was collected in K2EDTA tubes by collaborating institutions according to the institutions' own protocols. Collaborator samples were shipped for TCRbeta analysis as frozen whole blood, isolated PBMCs, or DNA extracted from either sample type. For CDR1 and CDR2, the germline V gene (reference sequence) lists MNHEY and SMNVEV. The V and J ends are trimmed by 5 bases and 1 base, leaving 12 bases between them. From cysteine to phenylalanine, the CDR3 is 14 amino acids long. Just CDR3 DNA is preserved here, 42 bases in frame from base 1. Overall study outcomes, separate from this receptor: Clinical and demographic metadata were provided uncurated, with the amount varying by source and participant.

TCRbeta CDR3 regions were amplified from genomic DNA using the immunoSEQ Assay, a bias-controlled multiplex PCR. The source study handled its data this way. The number of nucleated cells in each sample was estimated by amplification of reference gene primers within the assay. To quantify the absolute abundance of each unique TCRbeta CDR3 rearrangement, sequence reads were collapsed and filtered. For each sample, productive Simpson clonality was calculated by taking the square root of Simpson's diversity index across productive rearrangements. TCRdb retrieved this table from immuneACCESS and kept in-frame rearrangements only. Not all clones are present; in checked studies, unresolved V genes account for under half, and no reason is known for the remainder. Clone size and V and J calls were adopted from that table, with D and trimming inferred from the DNA. Present in this sample are around 50,000 clones, 65% to 80% of which were seen just once. The ten biggest clones cover about 18% of the sample.

The source of this sequence is a human donor with active or convalescent COVID-19. The donor label of this sample is uncertain. Material: peripheral blood. The rearrangement combines TRBV27 with TRBJ2-7; the D gene is not confidently resolved. The DNA reads as follows: TGTGCCAGCAGTACTATAACAAAATCCTACGAGCAGTACTTC. Its coded protein is CASSTITKSYEQYF.